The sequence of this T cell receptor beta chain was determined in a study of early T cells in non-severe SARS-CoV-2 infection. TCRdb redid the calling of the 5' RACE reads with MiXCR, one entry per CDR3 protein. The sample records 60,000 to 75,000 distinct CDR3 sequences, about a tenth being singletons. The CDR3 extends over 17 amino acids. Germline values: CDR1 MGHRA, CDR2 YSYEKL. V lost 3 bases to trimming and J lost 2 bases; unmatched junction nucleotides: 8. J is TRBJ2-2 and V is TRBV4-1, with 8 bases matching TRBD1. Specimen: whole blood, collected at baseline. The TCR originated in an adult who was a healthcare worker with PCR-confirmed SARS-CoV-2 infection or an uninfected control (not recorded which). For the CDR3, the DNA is TGCGCCAGCAGCCACCCCGGGACAGGCGTTAACACCGGGGAGCTGTTTTTT. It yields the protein CASSHPGTGVNTGELFF.